This TCR beta chain was captured in a study of T cells in Graves' hyperthyroidism and ophthalmopathy. RNA transcripts were the template for amplifying TCR beta CDR3 regions. Carried out on the TCR CDR3, a first-round RT-PCR used the HTBI primer set. In TCRdb, the multiplex PCR reads were re-called with MiXCR into one record per CDR3 protein. The sample carries about 350,000 distinct CDR3 sequences, over 15% recorded once. In its sample, this clonotype was seen many times. There are 17 residues in the CDR3. Trimming left V 0 bases short and J 8 bases short, with 25 bases between. Germline CDR1 SQVTM, CDR2 ANQGSEA.

The chain couples TRBV29-1 to TRBJ1-2; TRBD1 is a possible D gene (5 bases). The sequence came from a woman aged 40 to 50 with Graves' ophthalmopathy. The sample comprised blood. This CDR3 is CSVEDVVPSAGSVGYTF. CDR3 nucleotide sequence: TGCAGCGTTGAAGATGTCGTCCCTTCAGCAGGGTCGGTGGGCTACACCTTC.